The 16 T cell receptor beta chains reported below all come from one sample, sequenced in a study of shared clonotypes between healthy human individuals. Sequencing used immunoSEQ multiplex PCR; TCRdb keeps in-frame clones, though not all of them. The sample has about 730,000 clones, just under 75% seen once. Specimen: memory CD4+ T cells sorted from blood. Described subset: CD45RA-negative fraction. Every receptor here comes from a woman in her 30s in good health.

A word on this clone: This specimen includes other DNA sequences encoding the same CDR3. J is TRBJ1-5 and V is TRBV28; D possibly corresponds to TRBD1 (6 bases). This CDR3 spans 14 amino acids. V was shortened by 1 base and J by 7 bases, with 11 bases between the two germline ends. Germline CDR1 is MDHEN and CDR2 is SYDVKM. The CDR3 bases are TGTGCCAGCAGTTTATCCTGGGGGGGCCAGCCCCAGCATTTT. This gives the protein CASSLSWGGQPQHF.

The rearrangement joins TRBV6-5 to TRBJ1-4; no clear D. V was trimmed by 0 bases and J by 5 bases, leaving 7 bases between them. CDR1 is MNHEY and CDR2 is SVGAGI in the germline V gene. The CDR3 runs to 14 residues. The CDR3 protein is CASSYSNQNEKLFF. For the CDR3, the DNA is TGTGCCAGCAGTTACTCGAACCAGAATGAAAAACTGTTTTTT.

J is TRBJ1-2 and V is TRBV6-1; 7 nucleotides align to TRBD1. Germline loops: CDR1 MNHNS, CDR2 SASEGT. The CDR3 has 15 amino acids. After removal of 0 bases from V and 4 bases from J, the junction contained 5 bases not matched to a gene. In DNA, the CDR3 is TGTGCCAGCAGTGAAGCCCTCGACAGGGTCTATGGCTACACCTTC. Its translation is CASSEALDRVYGYTF.

Only a few counts were recorded for this clone. CDR3 bases: TGTGCCAGCAGTGAGAGGGGGCGGGAAGAGACCCAGTACTTC. Protein: CASSERGREETQYF. This chain links TRBV6-1 with TRBJ2-5, with 7 bases matching TRBD1. This CDR3 has 14 amino acids. Germline V gene lookup returns CDR1 MNHNS and CDR2 SASEGT. Trimming removed 3 bases from V and 3 bases from J; junction bases left unmatched: 4.

This chain joins TRBV30 and TRBJ1-4; D is ambiguous. V lost 8 bases and J lost 0, with 7 bases in between. CDR1 and CDR2 from the germline V gene are GTSNPN and SVGIG (reference sequence). The length of the CDR3 is 12 residues. CDR3 DNA sequence: TGTGCCGCCCCTGCAACTAATGAAAAACTGTTTTTT. Its protein is CAAPATNEKLFF.

The V gene is TRBV6-5, the J gene TRBJ1-1; D ambiguous. Deletions cut 2 bases from V and 7 bases from J, with 17 bases between. There are 15 residues in the CDR3. Germline CDR1 is MNHEY and CDR2 is SVGAGI. Here the CDR3 reads CASSYGPESQSEAFF. DNA of the CDR3: TGTGCCAGCAGTTACGGACCCGAATCCCAGAGTGAAGCTTTCTTT.

The chain combines TRBV19 with TRBJ2-1; D is unresolved. Germline V gives CDR1 LNHDA, CDR2 SQIVND (reference sequence). CDR3 size: 14 residues. V was trimmed by 6 bases and J by 1 base, leaving 10 bases between them. For the CDR3, the DNA is TGTGCCAGTAGGGGTGTAGGATCCTACAATGAGCAGTTCTTC. Its protein product is CASRGVGSYNEQFF. The complete variable domain, with remaining parts taken from reference TRBV19 and TRBJ2-1, reads DGGITQSPKYLFRKEGQNVTLSCEQNLNHDAMYWYRQDPGQGLRLIYYSQIVNDFQKGDIAEGYSVSREKKESFPLTVTSAQKNPTAFYLCASRGVGSYNEQFFGPGTRLTVL.

The chain carries TRBV21-1 and TRBJ1-5. TRBV21-1 is tagged as a pseudogene. The CDR3 is made up of 14 amino acids. The CDR3 region is CASSSARPNQPQHF. The CDR3 nucleotides read TGTGCCAGCAGCTCCGCTCGGCCGAATCAGCCCCAGCATTTT.

CDR3 protein: CASSVASSSGNTIYF. The CDR3 region has the DNA TGTGCCAGCAGCGTAGCTTCGTCCTCTGGAAACACCATATATTTT. This chain links TRBV9 with TRBJ1-3; D call uncertain. Germline V CDR1 and CDR2: SGDLS, YYNGEE. The CDR3 extends over 15 amino acids. Trimming took off 0 bases at V and 0 bases at J, with 7 bases between the two ends.

About this clone itself: The same CDR3 is also encoded by other DNA sequences in this sample. The chain combines TRBV18 with TRBJ2-7; D is ambiguous. Germline assignment: CDR1 KGHSH and CDR2 LQKENI. The CDR3 is 12 residues long. Trimming took 3 bases from V and 3 from J, leaving 6 bases between them. CDR3 residues: CASSPSNYEQYF. The CDR3 coding sequence is TGTGCCAGCTCACCTTCGAACTACGAGCAGTACTTC. Using reference TRBV18 and TRBJ2-7 for the parts outside the CDR3, the full variable domain is NAGVMQNPRHLVRRRGQEARLRCSPMKGHSHVYWYRQLPEEGLKFMVYLQKENIIDESGMPKERFSAEFPKEGPSILRIQQVVRGDSAAYFCASSPSNYEQYFGPGTRLTVT.

The rearrangement joins TRBV27 to TRBJ2-3; TRBD2 matches at 7 bases. This CDR3 is 15 amino acids long. V lost 6 bases and J lost 4; bases outside the gene matches: 10. CDR1 is MNHEY and CDR2 is SMNVEV in the germline V gene (reference sequence). For the CDR3, the DNA is TGTGCCAGCAGCCCCCGGGTAGCGGGCTCAGATACGCAGTATTTT. This sequence encodes CASSPRVAGSDTQYF.

This rearrangement joins TRBV10-1 to TRBJ2-7; D possibly matches TRBD1 or TRBD2 (5 bases each). The CDR3 spans 12 residues. Trimming took off 8 bases at V and 3 bases at J, with 11 bases between the two ends. Germline V lookup: CDR1 WNHNN, CDR2 SYGVQD (reference sequence). CDR3 in amino acids: CASSGPNYEQYF. CDR3 bases: TGCGCCAGCTCGGGACCCAACTACGAGCAGTACTTC.

V gene TRBV5-4 combines with J gene TRBJ1-4; D unresolved. Germline V lookup: CDR1 SGHNT, CDR2 YYREEE (reference sequence). CDR3 length equals 14 residues. V gave up 4 bases and J gave up 5 bases, with 12 bases separating them. CDR3 region: CASSPPGSNEKLFF. For the CDR3, the DNA is TGTGCCAGCAGCCCCCCCGGGTCGAATGAAAAACTGTTTTTT.

The chain employs TRBV5-1 and TRBJ1-4; no clear D gene. With 5 bases removed from V and 4 bases from J, the gap between germline ends came to 12 bases. CDR1 SGHRS and CDR2 YFSETQ come from the germline V gene. The CDR3 loop spans 14 amino acids. In nucleotides, the CDR3 is TGCGCCAGCAGTCTCTTCGGAGATAATGAAAAACTGTTTTTT. Protein sequence: CASSLFGDNEKLFF. Supplemented by reference TRBV5-1 and TRBJ1-4, the full variable domain reads KAGVTQTPRYLIKTRGQQVTLSCSPISGHRSVSWYQQTPGQGLQFLFEYFSETQRNKGNFPGRFSGRQFSNSRSEMNVSTLELGDSALYLCASSLFGDNEKLFFGSGTQLSVL.

The chain couples TRBV4-2 to TRBJ2-5; no firm D call. Germline V gene data show CDR1 as LGHNA and CDR2 as YNFKEQ. Trimming took 0 bases from V and 6 from J, leaving 5 bases between them. This CDR3 is built from 12 residues. This chain's CDR3 is CASSQDRKTQYF. CDR3 nucleotides: TGTGCCAGCAGCCAAGATCGGAAGACCCAGTACTTC.

The rearrangement links TRBV28 to TRBJ1-2; the D is unclear. Germline loops: CDR1 MDHEN, CDR2 SYDVKM. The CDR3 runs 13 residues. The ends were cut back, 3 bases at V and 5 bases at J, with 10 bases in the middle. CDR3 in amino acids: CASSFGPVYGYTF. In DNA form, the CDR3 reads TGTGCCAGCAGTTTTGGTCCGGTTTATGGCTACACCTTC.